The entry below gives a single T cell receptor beta chain sequence along with its context. TCRdb reprocessed the 5' RACE reads via MiXCR and lists one record per CDR3 protein. The table records 250,000 to 300,000 distinct CDR3 sequences, roughly 17% of them present only once. The record originates from a study of T-cell memory formation after mild COVID-19. Material for sequencing was PBMCs or a T cell subset sorted from them (not recorded which). The sequence was collected from a man aged 18-30 years who had mild COVID-19 (a few samples of this study predate the infection). Cell type and time point are not known.

CDR3 coding DNA: TGTGCCAGCAGTTTAGGCCGGGCTAGCGGAAGCACAGATACGCAGTATTTT. Translated: CASSLGRASGSTDTQYF. The J gene is TRBJ2-3, the V gene TRBV28, with 7 bases identical to TRBD2. J was trimmed by 0 bases and V by 2 bases; bases with no gene match: 8. The CDR3 spans 17 residues. Germline V lookup: CDR1 MDHEN, CDR2 SYDVKM.